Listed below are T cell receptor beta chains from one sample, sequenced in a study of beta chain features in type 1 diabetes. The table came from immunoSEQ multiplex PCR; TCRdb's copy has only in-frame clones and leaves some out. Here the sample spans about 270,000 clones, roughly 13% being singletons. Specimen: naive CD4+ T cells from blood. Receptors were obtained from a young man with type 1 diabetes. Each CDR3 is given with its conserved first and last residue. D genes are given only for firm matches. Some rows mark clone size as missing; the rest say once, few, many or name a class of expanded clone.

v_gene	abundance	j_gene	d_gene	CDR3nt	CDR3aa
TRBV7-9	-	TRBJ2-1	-	TGTGCCAGCAGCTTAGGGAGAGTAGCATCTCCATCTGAGCAGTTCTTC	CASSLGRVASPSEQFF
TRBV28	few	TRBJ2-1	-	TGTGCCAGCAGTACCTTCGGGTTGCTGGCCCCCTACAATGAGCAGTTCTTC	CASSTFGLLAPYNEQFF
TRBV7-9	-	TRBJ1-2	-	TGTGCCAGCAGCTTAGAAGTTGGCGGCTACACCTTC	CASSLEVGGYTF
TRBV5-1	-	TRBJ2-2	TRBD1	TGCGCCAGCAGCACGGACAGGCCTTTCACCGGGGAGCTGTTTTTT	CASSTDRPFTGELFF
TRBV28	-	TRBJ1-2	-	TGTGCCAGCACGAGGACTCAAAACTATGGCTACACCTTC	CASTRTQNYGYTF
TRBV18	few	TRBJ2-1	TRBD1	TGTGCCAGCTCACCTCTACAGGGGGCGGAATACAATGAGCAGTTCTTC	CASSPLQGAEYNEQFF
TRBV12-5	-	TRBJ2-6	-	TGTGCTAGTGCCCCGTCTGGGGCCAACGTCCTGACTTTC	CASAPSGANVLTF
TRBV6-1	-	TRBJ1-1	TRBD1	TGTGCCAGCAGTCAAGACAGGGTCACTGAAGCTTTCTTT	CASSQDRVTEAFF
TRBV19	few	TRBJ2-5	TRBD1	TGTGCCAGTAGTCCCGGGACAGGGGGCGAAGAGACCCAGTACTTC	CASSPGTGGEETQYF
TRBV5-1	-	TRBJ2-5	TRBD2	TGCGCCAGCAGCCAGGGGACTAGCGGGAAGGAGACCCAGTACTTC	CASSQGTSGKETQYF
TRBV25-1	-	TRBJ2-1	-	TGTGCCAGCAGTGAATGGGCTAGCCAGCAGTTCTTC	CASSEWASQQFF
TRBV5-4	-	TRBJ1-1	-	TGTGCCAGCAGCTTTCGGGCTGCAGGGGACACTGAAGCTTTCTTT	CASSFRAAGDTEAFF
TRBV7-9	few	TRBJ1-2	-	TGTGCCAGCAGCCTGGGACTCTCGGAAGGAGGCTACACCTTC	CASSLGLSEGGYTF
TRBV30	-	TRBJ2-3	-	TGTGCCTGGAGACAACCCGGGGGCACAGATACGCAGTATTTT	CAWRQPGGTDTQYF
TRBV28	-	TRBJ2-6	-	TGTGCCAGCGGGGCCGCCGTCTCTGGGGCCAACGTCCTGACTTTC	CASGAAVSGANVLTF
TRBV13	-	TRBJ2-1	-	TGTGCCAGCAGTATAGTTAATGAGCAGTTCTTC	CASSIVNEQFF
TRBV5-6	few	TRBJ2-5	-	TGTGCCAGCAGCTTGGGTCTTTGGGGGCGGCGAGAGACCCAGTACTTC	CASSLGLWGRRETQYF
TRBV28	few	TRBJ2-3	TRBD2	TGTGCCAGCAGTACCCTAGCGGGAGGGCGGAGAGATACGCAGTATTTT	CASSTLAGGRRDTQYF
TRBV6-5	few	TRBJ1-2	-	TGTGCCAGCAGTGCCCGAAAGGAGGGCAGATATGGCTACACCTTC	CASSARKEGRYGYTF
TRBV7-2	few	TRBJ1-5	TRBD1	TGTGCCAGCAGCTTGAGACAGGGGGCTCAGCCCCAGCATTTT	CASSLRQGAQPQHF
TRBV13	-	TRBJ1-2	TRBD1	TGTGCCAGCAGCACGACAGGGGAATACTATGGCTACACCTTC	CASSTTGEYYGYTF
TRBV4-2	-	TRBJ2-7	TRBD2	TGTGCCAGCAGCCTCGCCTCCGGGACTAGGGATCCTCACGAGCAGTACTTC	CASSLASGTRDPHEQYF
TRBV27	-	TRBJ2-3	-	TGTGCCAGCAGTTTTTACGGGAGAAGGTCGGCAGATACGCAGTATTTT	CASSFYGRRSADTQYF
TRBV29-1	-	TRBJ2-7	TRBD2	TGCAGCGTTGAAATGAGTCTCCCTAGCGGGAAAAACCCCCCCTACGAGCAGTACTTC	CSVEMSLPSGKNPPYEQYF
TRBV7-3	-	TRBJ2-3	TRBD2	TGTGCCAGCAGCTCTTCCGGGACTAGCGGGAGTAATACGCAGTATTTT	CASSSSGTSGSNTQYF
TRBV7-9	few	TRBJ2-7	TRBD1	TGTGCAATTGAGTCAGGGGGCTACGAGCAGTACTTC	CAIESGGYEQYF
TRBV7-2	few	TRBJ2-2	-	TGTGCCAGCAGCTCGACACACACCGGGGAGCTGTTTTTT	CASSSTHTGELFF
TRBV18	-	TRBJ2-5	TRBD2	TGTGCCAGCTCACTCGTGGGAGGGAGAGAGACCCAGTACTTC	CASSLVGGRETQYF
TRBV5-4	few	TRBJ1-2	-	TGTGCCAGCAGCTTCCCAGGAGGGGCCAAGGGTGGCTACACCTTC	CASSFPGGAKGGYTF
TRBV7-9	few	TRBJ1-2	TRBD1	TGTGCCAGCAGCTTAGAGGGGGCCTATGGCTACACCTTC	CASSLEGAYGYTF
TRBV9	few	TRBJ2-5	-	TGTGCCAGCAGCGTAGTGAGTGGGAGTAGAGAGACCCAGTACTTC	CASSVVSGSRETQYF
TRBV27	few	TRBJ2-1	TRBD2	TGTGCCAGCAGTTCACTAGCGGGAGACAATGAGCAGTTCTTC	CASSSLAGDNEQFF
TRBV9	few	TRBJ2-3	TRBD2	TGTGCCAGCAGCCTCGGGACTAGCGGGAGGATCCTCACAGATACGCAGTATTTT	CASSLGTSGRILTDTQYF
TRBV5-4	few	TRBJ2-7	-	TGTGCCAGCAGCTTGGGTGGGCAGGGGCCCCACGAGCAGTACTTC	CASSLGGQGPHEQYF
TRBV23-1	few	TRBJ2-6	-	TGCGCCAGCAGTCAGCCTCACAGGGAGGGTGGGGCCAACGTCCTGACTTTC	CASSQPHREGGANVLTF
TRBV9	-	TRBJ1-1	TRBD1	TGTGCCAGCAGCGCCCCCGGGACAGGGTACACTGAAGCTTTCTTT	CASSAPGTGYTEAFF
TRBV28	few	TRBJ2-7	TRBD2	TGTGCCAGCAGTCCGGCGGGACTAGCGGGAGTGGGGTCCCAAGGGCAGTACTTC	CASSPAGLAGVGSQGQYF
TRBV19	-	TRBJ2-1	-	TGTGCCAGTAGTGTCGACCTTTATGGGCCCTACAATGAGCAGTTCTTC	CASSVDLYGPYNEQFF
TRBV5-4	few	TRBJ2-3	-	TGTGCCAGCAGCTTGAGGCTGGGGGGAGTTGCGACAGATACGCAGTATTTT	CASSLRLGGVATDTQYF
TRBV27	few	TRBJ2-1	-	TGTGCCAGCAGTCGCTACAATGAGCAGTTCTTC	CASSRYNEQFF
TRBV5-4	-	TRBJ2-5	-	TGTGCCAGCAGCATGCCGGGAGCCTCGGGCGAGACCCAGTACTTC	CASSMPGASGETQYF
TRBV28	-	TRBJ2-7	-	TGTGCCAGCGTTCCCCCGGGAGTCCCCTACGAGCAGTACTTC	CASVPPGVPYEQYF
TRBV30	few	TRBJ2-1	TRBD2	TGTGCCCGGGGGGGCACGGTTGGCAATGAGCAGTTCTTC	CARGGTVGNEQFF
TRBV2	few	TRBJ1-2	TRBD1	TGTGCCAGCAGTGGGACAGGCAATTATGGCTACACCTTC	CASSGTGNYGYTF
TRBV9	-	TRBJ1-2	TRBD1	TGTGCCAGCAGCGTAGGAACAGGGGATGGCTACACCTTC	CASSVGTGDGYTF
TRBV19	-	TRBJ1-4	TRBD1	TGTGCCAGTAGCCGGGACAGGGATCAAAAACTGTTTTTT	CASSRDRDQKLFF
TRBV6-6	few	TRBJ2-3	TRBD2	TGTGCCAGCAGTTACGGTACTAGCGGGAGCCAGGATACGCAGTATTTT	CASSYGTSGSQDTQYF
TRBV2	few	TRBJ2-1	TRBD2	TGTGCCAGCAGTGGGAGACTAGCGGGATCCTACAATGAGCAGTTCTTC	CASSGRLAGSYNEQFF
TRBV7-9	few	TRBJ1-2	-	TGTGCCAGCAGCTTAGAGGTTGGGCATTACTATGGCTACACCTTC	CASSLEVGHYYGYTF
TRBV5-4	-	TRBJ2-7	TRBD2	TGTGCCAGCGCAAGGACTAGCGGGAGCTCCCAGTTAGTGGAGCAGTACTTC	CASARTSGSSQLVEQYF
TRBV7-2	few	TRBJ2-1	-	TGTGCCAGCAGTTCGGTCGACCCGAGACGGGATGAGCAGTTCTTC	CASSSVDPRRDEQFF
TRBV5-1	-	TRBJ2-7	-	TGCGCCAGCAGGGAACAGGACTACGAGCAGTACTTC	CASREQDYEQYF
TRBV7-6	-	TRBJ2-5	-	TGTGCCAGCAGCTTACAGGGCCTGTACCAAGAGACCCAGTACTTC	CASSLQGLYQETQYF
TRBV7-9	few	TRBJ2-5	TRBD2	TGTGCCAGCAGCTTAGGAGCGGGACTAGCGGGCAAAGGAGGAGAGACCCAGTACTTC	CASSLGAGLAGKGGETQYF
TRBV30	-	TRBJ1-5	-	TGTGCCTGGAAGGGCGCTCAGAGGGATCAGCCCCAGCATTTT	CAWKGAQRDQPQHF
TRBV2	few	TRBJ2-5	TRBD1	TGTGCCAGCAGTTGGGGACAGGGACAAGAGACCCAGTACTTC	CASSWGQGQETQYF
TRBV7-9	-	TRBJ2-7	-	TGTGCCAGCAGCTTAGGACCGACAGTCACCTACGAGCAGTACTTC	CASSLGPTVTYEQYF